What follows is one T cell receptor (beta chain) and its context. After removal of 4 bases from V and 0 bases from J, the junction contained 6 bases not matched to a gene. Germline assignment: CDR1 SGHKS and CDR2 YYEKEE (reference sequence). The CDR3 extends over 15 amino acids. For each subset, genomic DNA was distributed in equal portions over several immunoSEQ plates. An approximately 200 ng quantity of DNA, approximately 29,000 T cell genomes, went into the sorted-subset replicate PCRs. Here immunoSEQ multiplex PCR was the method, and the copy in TCRdb shows in-frame clones only, minus some. The sample lists around 940,000 clones, over 75% occurring once. The data derive from a study of shared clonotypes between healthy human individuals.

This chain connects TRBV5-5 to TRBJ1-1; 7 bases agree with TRBD1. The specimen sequenced was memory CD4+ T cells sorted from blood. Subset in this sample: CD45RA-negative fraction. The clonotype originates from a man between 18 and 29 years old in good health. CDR3 sequence (DNA): TGTGCCAGCAGCCTAGTGGACAGGTTGAACACTGAAGCTTTCTTT. It codes for CASSLVDRLNTEAFF.